This T cell receptor beta chain was identified in a study of CD8 T cells in ankylosing spondylitis. General study results and limits: Previously reported in reactive arthritis synovial fluid and blood were some of the motif variants. Ankylosing spondylitis blood appeared to carry a characteristic TCR beta motif of several highly homologous variants. Significantly higher representation of disease-linked clones was reported for matched ankylosing spondylitis synovial fluid.

Generation of TCR beta libraries employed quantitative 5'-RACE incorporating molecular barcodes. TCRdb reprocessed the 5' RACE reads via MiXCR and lists one record per CDR3 protein. The sample contains around 890,000 distinct CDR3 sequences, 12% of which appear only once. Only a few counts were recorded for this clonotype. Antigen: not known. V dropped 1 base and J dropped 6; count of bases not matched to a gene: 9. Germline V lookup: CDR1 SGHRS, CDR2 YFSETQ. This CDR3 is built from 17 residues. The sequencing sample was made of blood, either unsorted or a sorted T cell fraction (not recorded which). This clonotype was sampled from a male donor with ankylosing spondylitis. The chain couples TRBV5-1 to TRBJ2-1; 11 positions agree with TRBD2. The CDR3 loop is CASSLYGGTSGSNEQFF. CDR3 bases: TGCGCCAGCAGCTTGTACGGGGGGACTAGCGGTAGCAATGAGCAGTTCTTC.